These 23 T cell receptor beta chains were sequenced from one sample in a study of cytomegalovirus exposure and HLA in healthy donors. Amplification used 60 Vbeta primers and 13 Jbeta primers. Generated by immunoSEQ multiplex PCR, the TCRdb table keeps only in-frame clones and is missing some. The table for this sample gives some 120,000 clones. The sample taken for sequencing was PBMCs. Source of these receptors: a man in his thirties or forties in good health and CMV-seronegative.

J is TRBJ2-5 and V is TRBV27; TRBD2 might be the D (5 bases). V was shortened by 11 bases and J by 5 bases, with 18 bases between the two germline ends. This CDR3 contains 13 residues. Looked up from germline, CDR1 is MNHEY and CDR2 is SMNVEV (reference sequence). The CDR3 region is CAELGGRVETQYF. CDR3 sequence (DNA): TGTGCCGAACTCGGTGGGCGGGTGGAGACCCAGTACTTC.

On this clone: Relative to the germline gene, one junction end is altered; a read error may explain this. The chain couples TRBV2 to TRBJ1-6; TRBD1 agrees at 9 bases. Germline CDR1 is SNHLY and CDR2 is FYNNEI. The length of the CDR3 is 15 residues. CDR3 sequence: CASRGQGAYNSPLHF. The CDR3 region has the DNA TGTGCCAGCAGGGGACAGGGTGCCTACAATTCACCCCTCCACTTT.

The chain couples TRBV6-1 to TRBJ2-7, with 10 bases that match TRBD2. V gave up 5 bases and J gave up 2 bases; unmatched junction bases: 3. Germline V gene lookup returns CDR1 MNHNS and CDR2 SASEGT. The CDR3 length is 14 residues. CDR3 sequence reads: CASSLAGVPYEQYF. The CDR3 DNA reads TGTGCCAGCAGTCTAGCGGGAGTCCCCTACGAGCAGTACTTC.

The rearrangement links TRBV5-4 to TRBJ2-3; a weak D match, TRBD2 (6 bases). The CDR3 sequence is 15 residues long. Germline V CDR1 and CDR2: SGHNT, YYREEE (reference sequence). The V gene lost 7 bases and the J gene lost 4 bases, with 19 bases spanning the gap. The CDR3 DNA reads TGTGCCAGCTCGGACCGGGCTAGCGTATCAGATACGCAGTATTTT. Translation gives CASSDRASVSDTQYF.

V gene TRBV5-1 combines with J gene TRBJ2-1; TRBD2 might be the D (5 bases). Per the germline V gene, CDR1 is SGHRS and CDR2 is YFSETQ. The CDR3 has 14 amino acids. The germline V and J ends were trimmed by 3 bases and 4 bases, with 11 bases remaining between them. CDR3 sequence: CASSWELGYNEQFF. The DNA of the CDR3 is TGCGCCAGCAGCTGGGAACTAGGGTACAATGAGCAGTTCTTC.

The CDR3 bases are TGCAGCGTTAGGGGACTAGCGGGATCCCGGGGCGCCTACGAGCAGTACTTC. It translates to CSVRGLAGSRGAYEQYF. The chain recombines TRBV29-1 with TRBJ2-7; 13 bases are a match to TRBD2. Trimming took 5 bases from V and 2 from J; bases not matched to a gene: 12. The CDR3 consists of 17 residues. Germline values: CDR1 SQVTM, CDR2 ANQGSEA.

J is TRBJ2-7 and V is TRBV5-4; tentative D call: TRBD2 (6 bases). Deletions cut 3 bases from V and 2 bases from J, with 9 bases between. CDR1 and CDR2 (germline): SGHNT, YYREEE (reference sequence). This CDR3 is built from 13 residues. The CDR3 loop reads CASSWAGTYEQYF. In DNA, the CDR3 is TGTGCCAGCAGCTGGGCGGGGACCTACGAGCAGTACTTC.

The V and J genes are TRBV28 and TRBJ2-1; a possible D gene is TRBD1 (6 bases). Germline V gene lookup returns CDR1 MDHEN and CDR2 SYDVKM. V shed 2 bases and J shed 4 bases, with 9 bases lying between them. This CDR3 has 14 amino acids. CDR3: CASSLAGAYNEQFF. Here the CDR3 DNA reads TGTGCCAGCAGTTTAGCAGGGGCTTACAATGAGCAGTTCTTC. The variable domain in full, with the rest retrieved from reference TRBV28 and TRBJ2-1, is DVKVTQSSRYLVKRTGEKVFLECVQDMDHENMFWYRQDPGLGLRLIYFSYDVKMKEKGDIPEGYSVSREKKERFSLILESASTNQTSMYLCASSLAGAYNEQFFGPGTRLTVL.

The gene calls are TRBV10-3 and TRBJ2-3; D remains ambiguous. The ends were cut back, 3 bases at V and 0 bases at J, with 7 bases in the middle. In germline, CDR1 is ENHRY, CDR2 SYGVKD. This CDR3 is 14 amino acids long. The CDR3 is CAISETVSTDTQYF. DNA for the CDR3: TGTGCCATCAGTGAAACAGTTAGCACAGATACGCAGTATTTT.

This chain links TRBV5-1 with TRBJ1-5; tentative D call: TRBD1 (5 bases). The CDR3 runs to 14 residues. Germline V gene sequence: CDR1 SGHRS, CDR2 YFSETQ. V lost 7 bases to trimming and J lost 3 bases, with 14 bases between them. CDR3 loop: CASSEGQFNQPQHF. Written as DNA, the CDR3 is TGCGCCAGCTCGGAGGGGCAGTTCAATCAGCCCCAGCATTTT.

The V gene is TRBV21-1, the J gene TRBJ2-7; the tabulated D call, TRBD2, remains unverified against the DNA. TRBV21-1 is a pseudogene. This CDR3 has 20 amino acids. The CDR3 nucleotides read TGTGCCAGCAGCACCCGCGGGGTGACAACCCAACCATTCCTCCGGTACGAGCAGTACTTC. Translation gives CASSTRGVTTQPFLRYEQYF.

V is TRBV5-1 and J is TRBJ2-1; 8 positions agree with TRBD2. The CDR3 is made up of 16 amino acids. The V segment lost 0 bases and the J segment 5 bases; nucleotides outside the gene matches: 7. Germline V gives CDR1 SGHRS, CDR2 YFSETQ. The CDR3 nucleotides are TGCGCCAGCAGCTTGGGGTTGGCGGGAGGAGACAATGAGCAGTTCTTC. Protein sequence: CASSLGLAGGDNEQFF.

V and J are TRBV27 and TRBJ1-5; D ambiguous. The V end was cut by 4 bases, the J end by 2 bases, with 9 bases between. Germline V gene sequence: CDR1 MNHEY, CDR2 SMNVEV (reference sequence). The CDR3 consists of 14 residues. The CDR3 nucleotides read TGTGCCAGCAGTTCCAAGAGTGGCAATCAGCCCCAGCATTTT. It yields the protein CASSSKSGNQPQHF.

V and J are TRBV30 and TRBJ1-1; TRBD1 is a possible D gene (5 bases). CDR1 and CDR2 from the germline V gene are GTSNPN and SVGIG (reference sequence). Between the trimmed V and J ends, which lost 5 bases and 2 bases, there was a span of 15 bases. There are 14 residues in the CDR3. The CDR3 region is CAWGEGRFNTEAFF. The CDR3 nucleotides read TGTGCCTGGGGTGAGGGGCGGTTTAACACTGAAGCTTTCTTT.

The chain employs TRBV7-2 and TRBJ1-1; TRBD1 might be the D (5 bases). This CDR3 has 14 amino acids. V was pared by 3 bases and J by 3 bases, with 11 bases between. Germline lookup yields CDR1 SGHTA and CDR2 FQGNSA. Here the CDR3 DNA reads TGTGCCAGCAGCTTCGCCGGGGGAGACACTGAAGCTTTCTTT. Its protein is CASSFAGGDTEAFF.

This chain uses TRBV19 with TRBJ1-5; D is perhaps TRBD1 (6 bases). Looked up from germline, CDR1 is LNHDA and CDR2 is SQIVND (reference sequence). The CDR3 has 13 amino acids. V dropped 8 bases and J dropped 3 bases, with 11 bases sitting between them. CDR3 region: CASGQTVNQPQHF. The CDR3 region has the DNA TGTGCCAGTGGACAGACAGTCAATCAGCCCCAGCATTTT.

CDR3 residues: CASSVSISAGTDTQYF. CDR3 DNA: TGTGCCAGCAGCGTTAGCATCAGTGCGGGGACAGATACGCAGTATTTT. The chain carries TRBV9 and TRBJ2-3; possible D gene TRBD2, 6 bases. The CDR3 sequence is 16 residues long. V lost 2 bases to trimming and J lost 3 bases, with 16 bases between them. The V gene's germline CDR1 is SGDLS and CDR2 YYNGEE. The variable domain in full, completed from reference TRBV9 and TRBJ2-3, reads DSGVTQTPKHLITATGQRVTLRCSPRSGDLSVYWYQQSLDQGLQFLIQYYNGEERAKGNILERFSAQQFPDLHSELNLSSLELGDSALYFCASSVSISAGTDTQYFGPGTRLTVL.

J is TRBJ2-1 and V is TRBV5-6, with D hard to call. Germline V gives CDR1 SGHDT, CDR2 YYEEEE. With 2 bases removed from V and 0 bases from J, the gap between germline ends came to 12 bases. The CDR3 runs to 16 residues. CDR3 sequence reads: CASSLLSHSSYNEQFF. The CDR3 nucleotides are TGTGCCAGCAGCTTATTATCTCATAGCTCCTACAATGAGCAGTTCTTC. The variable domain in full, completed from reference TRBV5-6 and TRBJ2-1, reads DAGVTQSPTHLIKTRGQQVTLRCSPKSGHDTVSWYQQALGQGPQFIFQYYEEEERQRGNFPDRFSGHQFPNYSSELNVNALLLGDSALYLCASSLLSHSSYNEQFFGPGTRLTVL.

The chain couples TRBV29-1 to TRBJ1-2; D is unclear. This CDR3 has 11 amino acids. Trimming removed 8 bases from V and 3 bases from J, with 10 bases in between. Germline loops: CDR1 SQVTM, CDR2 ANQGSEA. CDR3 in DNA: TGCAGCTGTTGCCCGGACTATGGCTACACCTTC. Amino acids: CSCCPDYGYTF.

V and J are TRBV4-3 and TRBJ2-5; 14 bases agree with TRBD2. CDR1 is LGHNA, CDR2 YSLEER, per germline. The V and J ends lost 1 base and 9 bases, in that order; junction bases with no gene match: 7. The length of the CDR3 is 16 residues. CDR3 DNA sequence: TGCGCCAGCAGCCAAGCGGGGACTAGCGGGGGTGAGCCCCAGTACTTC. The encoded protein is CASSQAGTSGGEPQYF.

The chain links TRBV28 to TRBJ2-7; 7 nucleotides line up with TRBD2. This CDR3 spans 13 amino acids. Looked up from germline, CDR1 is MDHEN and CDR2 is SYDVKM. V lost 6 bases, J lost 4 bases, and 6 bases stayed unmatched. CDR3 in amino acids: CASSSGGVYEQYF. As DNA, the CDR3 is TGTGCCAGCAGCTCGGGGGGAGTATACGAGCAGTACTTC.

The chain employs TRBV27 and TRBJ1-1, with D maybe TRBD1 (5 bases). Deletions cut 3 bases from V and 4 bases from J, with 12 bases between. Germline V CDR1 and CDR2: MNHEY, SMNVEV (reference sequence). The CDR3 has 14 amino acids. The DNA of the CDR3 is TGTGCCAGCAGTTTCATCAGGGCAAGCACTGAAGCTTTCTTT. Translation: CASSFIRASTEAFF.

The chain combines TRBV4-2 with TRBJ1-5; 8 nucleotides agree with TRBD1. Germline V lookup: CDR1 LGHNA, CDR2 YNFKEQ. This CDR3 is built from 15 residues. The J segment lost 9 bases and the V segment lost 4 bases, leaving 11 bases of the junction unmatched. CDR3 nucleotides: TGTGCCAGCAGCCCTGAAGGCAGGGGGCTTCGGCCCCAGCATTTT. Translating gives CASSPEGRGLRPQHF.